These 27 T cell receptor beta chains came from one sample sequenced in a study of PD-1 blockade in classical Hodgkin lymphoma. Every single patient, without exception, relapsed after autologous stem cell transplantation, and brentuximab vedotin exposure varied. The data were produced by immunoSEQ multiplex PCR, yet TCRdb's version contains in-frame clones alone and is incomplete. The profile shows about 97,000 clones, roughly 83% of them singletons. This sample comprised peripheral blood mononuclear cells (PBMCs), obtained at baseline. The receptor source for this set is a human donor with classical Hodgkin lymphoma.

This chain joins TRBV14 and TRBJ1-2; TRBD1 agrees at 9 bases. Germline CDR1 SGHDN, CDR2 FVKESK. This CDR3 comprises 16 residues. V was pared by 4 bases and J by 4 bases, with 10 bases of the junction left unmatched. CDR3: CASSPRGTGNFYGYTF. For the CDR3, the DNA is TGTGCCAGCAGCCCACGAGGGACAGGGAATTTCTATGGCTACACCTTC.

This CDR3 is CASSEGPRTGGSGYTF. The CDR3, as DNA: TGCGCCAGCAGTGAGGGTCCGAGGACAGGGGGAAGCGGCTACACCTTC. The chain couples TRBV10-2 to TRBJ1-2; 10 bases are a match to TRBD1. The V gene's germline CDR1 is WSHSY and CDR2 SAAADI. With 2 bases clipped from V and 8 bases from J, the junction kept 11 bases outside the gene matches. This CDR3 comprises 16 residues.

This clone was recorded once. V is TRBV10-3 and J is TRBJ2-5; D gene unclear. The germline V gene has CDR1 ENHRY and CDR2 SYGVKD. CDR3 length: 12 residues. Trimming cost V 3 bases and J 3 bases, with 5 bases left between them. This chain's CDR3 is CAISDREETQYF. CDR3 in DNA: TGTGCCATCAGTGACAGAGAAGAGACCCAGTACTTC.

The chain joins TRBV4-1 to TRBJ1-5; no clear D gene. This CDR3 spans 14 amino acids. Germline V CDR1 and CDR2: MGHRA, YSYEKL. Trimming took 1 base from V and 5 from J, leaving 9 bases between them. DNA for the CDR3: TGCGCCAGCAGCCAAGCCGTTGGCGATCAGCCCCAGCATTTT. This translates into CASSQAVGDQPQHF.

In its sample, this clone was seen once. The chain employs TRBV6-5 and TRBJ2-5, with 8 bases identical to TRBD2. CDR3 size: 14 residues. CDR1 is MNHEY, CDR2 SVGAGI, per germline. Losses at the gene ends were 6 bases for V and 4 bases for J; bases not matched to a gene: 7. The CDR3 protein is CASRSGLAGETQYF. DNA for the CDR3: TGTGCCAGCAGATCGGGGCTAGCGGGAGAGACCCAGTACTTC.

The chain joins TRBV4-3 to TRBJ2-1; 10 bases agree with TRBD2. Germline V gives CDR1 LGHNA, CDR2 YSLEER. J was trimmed by 6 bases and V by 0 bases; bases with no gene match: 5. The CDR3 has 16 amino acids. CDR3 amino acids: CASSQDPAGGVNEQFF. CDR3 in DNA: TGCGCCAGCAGCCAAGATCCAGCGGGAGGGGTCAATGAGCAGTTCTTC.

This clone was counted once. The chain uses TRBV19 and TRBJ1-5; 7 nucleotides match TRBD1. Germline V lookup: CDR1 LNHDA, CDR2 SQIVND (reference sequence). The CDR3 runs 14 residues. V trimming: 4 bases; J trimming: 4 bases; junction bases outside the gene matches: 4. The CDR3 region has the DNA TGTGCCAGTAGTAGGGGACAGCTAAATCAGCCCCAGCATTTT. As protein: CASSRGQLNQPQHF.

The rearrangement uses TRBV10-3 and TRBJ2-5; 9 bases are shared with TRBD2. The V gene's germline CDR1 is ENHRY and CDR2 SYGVKD. The CDR3 sequence is 15 residues long. V lost 5 bases to trimming and J lost 2 bases; unmatched junction nucleotides: 6. The chain's CDR3 is CAISLRLAGQETQYF. The CDR3 bases are TGTGCCATCAGTCTTCGGCTAGCGGGACAAGAGACCCAGTACTTC.

The chain combines TRBV7-9 with TRBJ2-7; maybe TRBD2 (6 bases). Per germline, CDR1 SEHNR and CDR2 FQNEAQ (reference sequence). The CDR3 covers 18 residues. V lost 3 bases and J lost 6, with 27 bases in between. CDR3: CASSFPGPVSLGGGEQYF. The CDR3 nucleotides are TGTGCCAGCAGCTTCCCGGGACCTGTATCCCTTGGGGGAGGCGAGCAGTACTTC.

This CDR3 is CASSSVITGEDYGYTF. CDR3 in DNA: TGTGCCAGCAGTTCGGTCATCACAGGGGAGGACTATGGCTACACCTTC. The J gene is TRBJ1-2, the V gene TRBV28; 7 bases fit TRBD1. Germline V gives CDR1 MDHEN, CDR2 SYDVKM. Losses at the gene ends were 4 bases for V and 3 bases for J; bases not matched to a gene: 11. This CDR3 contains 16 residues.

The rearrangement uses TRBV5-3 and TRBJ2-7; a possible D gene is TRBD2 (6 bases). TRBV5-3 counts as an open reading frame of uncertain function. The CDR3 sequence is 12 residues long. V lost 3 bases and J lost 7, with 11 bases in between. CDR3: CARSSAGLEQYF. The DNA for the CDR3 is TGTGCCAGAAGCTCCGCGGGGTTAGAGCAGTACTTC.

The chain has TRBV27 and TRBJ1-2, with D perhaps matching TRBD1 (5 bases). CDR1 MNHEY and CDR2 SMNVEV come from the germline V gene (reference sequence). This CDR3 contains 13 residues. V lost 4 bases and J lost 8, with 14 bases in between. CDR3 sequence: CASSSISGLGYTF. The CDR3 nucleotides are TGTGCCAGCAGTTCTATTTCAGGGTTGGGCTACACCTTC.

V and J are TRBV6-1 and TRBJ2-3; no firm D call. V lost 2 bases to trimming and J lost 0 bases, with 12 bases between them. The germline V gene encodes CDR1 MNHNS and CDR2 SASEGT. CDR3 size: 16 residues. The CDR3 loop reads CASSERAAMSTDTQYF. In nucleotides, the CDR3 is TGTGCCAGCAGTGAAAGGGCAGCCATGAGCACAGATACGCAGTATTTT.

The gene calls are TRBV7-2 and TRBJ2-3; TRBD2 matches 7 bases. The junction had 11 bases not matched to a gene; V was cut back by 5 bases and J by 6 bases. Germline lookup yields CDR1 SGHTA and CDR2 FQGNSA. The CDR3 loop spans 15 amino acids. The CDR3 reads CASSEAGAPGDTQYF. CDR3 nucleotide sequence: TGTGCCAGCAGCGAGGCGGGAGCCCCAGGGGATACGCAGTATTTT.

J is TRBJ2-5 and V is TRBV5-1; D call uncertain. The CDR3 is made up of 15 amino acids. Germline assignment: CDR1 SGHRS and CDR2 YFSETQ. V was trimmed by 2 bases and J by 1 base, leaving 12 bases between them. For the CDR3, the DNA is TGCGCCAGCAGCTTAGTCGGACGGTCCCAAGAGACCCAGTACTTC. Protein product: CASSLVGRSQETQYF.

The chain combines TRBV7-6 with TRBJ2-5, with a weak D call TRBD1 (6 bases). There are 16 residues in the CDR3. Germline loops: CDR1 SGHVS, CDR2 FNYEAQ. The V end lost 1 base, the J end lost 5 bases, and 17 bases lay between the germline ends. CDR3 nucleotide sequence: TGTGCCAGCAGCTTAGGTCCAGGGGCCCCCGGGGAGACCCAGTACTTC. Protein: CASSLGPGAPGETQYF. Drawing the rest from reference TRBV7-6 and TRBJ2-5, the complete variable domain is GAGVSQSPRYKVTKRGQDVALRCDPISGHVSLYWYRQALGQGPEFLTYFNYEAQQDKSGLPNDRFSAERPEGSISTLTIQRTEQRDSAMYRCASSLGPGAPGETQYFGPGTRLLVL.

This chain joins TRBV7-2 and TRBJ2-3, with TRBD2 matching over 10 bases. The CDR3 sequence is 14 residues long. Germline CDR1 SGHTA, CDR2 FQGNSA. With 5 bases clipped from V and 5 bases from J, the junction kept 4 bases outside the gene matches. CDR3 loop: CASSARLAGDTQYF. Written as DNA, the CDR3 is TGTGCCAGCAGCGCGAGACTAGCGGGAGATACGCAGTATTTT.

This clone was seen a single time. This chain links TRBV30 with TRBJ2-7; no clear D. The V end lost 0 bases, the J end lost 2 bases, and 11 bases lay between the germline ends. The CDR3 totals 14 residues. The V gene's germline CDR1 is GTSNPN and CDR2 SVGIG (reference sequence). The CDR3 DNA is TGTGCCTGGAGTGTTACTGGTTTACCCTACGAGCAGTACTTC. It is translated as CAWSVTGLPYEQYF.

In its sample, this clone was seen once. The V gene is TRBV5-1, the J gene TRBJ2-1; 8 nucleotides match TRBD1. Trimming cost V 2 bases and J 8 bases; bases outside gene matches: 6. Per germline, CDR1 SGHRS and CDR2 YFSETQ. The CDR3 sequence is 14 residues long. CDR3 loop: CASSLDRGFDEQFF. CDR3 DNA: TGCGCCAGCAGCTTAGACAGGGGCTTCGATGAGCAGTTCTTC.

This clone was counted a few times. The chain has TRBV7-8 and TRBJ1-4; 7 bases map to TRBD1. V lost 5 bases and J lost 3; bases outside the gene matches: 9. Per the germline V gene, CDR1 is SGHVS and CDR2 is FQNEAQ. The CDR3 runs 16 residues. As DNA, the CDR3 is TGTGCCAGCAGCCGGGATGAGGGACAGCCTAATGAAAAACTGTTTTTT. Protein: CASSRDEGQPNEKLFF.

The chain couples TRBV29-1 to TRBJ2-3; 7 bases are shared with TRBD1. Germline CDR1 and CDR2: SQVTM and ANQGSEA. The CDR3 has 14 residues. After removal of 4 bases from V and 1 base from J, the junction contained 5 bases not matched to a gene. Here the CDR3 DNA reads TGCAGCGTTGGAGGGACAGTGCGCACAGATACGCAGTATTTT. Translated: CSVGGTVRTDTQYF.

V usage is TRBV2 and J usage is TRBJ2-1, with 7 bases identical to TRBD2. V lost 3 bases and J lost 1; bases outside the gene matches: 0. CDR1 SNHLY and CDR2 FYNNEI come from the germline V gene. The CDR3 sequence is 14 residues long. The CDR3 DNA follows: TGTGCCAGCAGTGAGGGACTATCCTACAATGAGCAGTTCTTC. Its translation is CASSEGLSYNEQFF.

CDR3 residues: CASRVLYEQYF. For the CDR3, the DNA is TGTGCCAGCAGGGTTCTGTACGAGCAGTACTTC. The chain links TRBV6-1 to TRBJ2-7; D gene ambiguous. V shed 6 bases and J shed 4 bases, with 7 bases lying between them. The germline gives CDR1 MNHNS, CDR2 SASEGT. The CDR3 length is 11 residues.

Here the CDR3 DNA reads TGCGCCAGCAGCTTGGGGGCCGTAGGGGAGACCCAGTACTTC. Protein: CASSLGAVGETQYF. The V and J genes are TRBV5-1 and TRBJ2-5; D is unresolved. The V gene's germline CDR1 is SGHRS and CDR2 YFSETQ. The CDR3 has 14 amino acids. V lost 0 bases and J 5 bases, leaving 11 bases between the germline ends.

This clone has more than one count but fewer than ten. This chain connects TRBV18 to TRBJ2-7, with TRBD1 matching 7 bases. Germline V lookup: CDR1 KGHSH, CDR2 LQKENI. CDR3 length: 15 residues. Trimming at V came to 2 bases and at J to 7 bases, leaving 11 bases not matched to a gene. CDR3 sequence reads: CASSPNTGQRREQYF. The CDR3 DNA sequence: TGTGCCAGCTCACCAAATACGGGACAGAGAAGGGAGCAGTACTTC.

The chain carries TRBV2 and TRBJ2-3, with 7 bases aligning to TRBD2. The ends lost 4 bases at V and 6 bases at J; junction bases unmatched: 4. The CDR3 covers 13 residues. Germline values: CDR1 SNHLY, CDR2 FYNNEI. The CDR3 DNA is TGTGCCAGCAGTGGGACTAGTGGGGATACGCAGTATTTT. Protein: CASSGTSGDTQYF.

The table lists this clone with a few counts. The chain combines TRBV6-6 with TRBJ2-2; no clear D. The V end lost 8 bases, the J end lost 7 bases, and 14 bases lay between the germline ends. Germline loops: CDR1 MNHNY, CDR2 SVGAGI (reference sequence). The CDR3 totals 13 residues. The CDR3 DNA reads as TGTGCCAGCGGGCCTTCCTTTGGCGGGGAGCTGTTTTTT. It codes for CASGPSFGGELFF.